Listed below are T cell receptor beta chains from one sample, sequenced in a study of response to subunit inactivated influenza vaccine. Via MiXCR, TCRdb re-called the RT-PCR reads, giving one row per CDR3 protein. Of fewer than 350,000 distinct CDR3 sequences in the sample, about a fifth were seen once. Sequences were derived from PBMCs from blood, sampled 21 months after vaccination. Receptor source: a man aged 50-75 years who received an inactivated influenza vaccine. Both conserved end residues are trimmed from each CDR3.

CDR3aa: ASSQNPGQGSYAGGYT
j_gene: TRBJ1-2
v_gene: TRBV4-3

CDR3aa: ASSLVASGGIVPQH
j_gene: TRBJ1-5
v_gene: TRBV7-8

CDR3aa: ASALRDEKLF
j_gene: TRBJ1-4
v_gene: TRBV12-3/TRBV12-4

CDR3aa: ASSHARSSTEAF
j_gene: TRBJ1-1
v_gene: TRBV4-3

CDR3aa: AWSYGVGSGNTIY
j_gene: TRBJ1-3
v_gene: TRBV30

CDR3aa: ASSSQPRAGGLNTEAF
j_gene: TRBJ1-1
v_gene: TRBV4-2

CDR3aa: ASSARLANRQETQY
j_gene: TRBJ2-5
v_gene: TRBV11-2

CDR3aa: ASSQDFPRLRAVDKNIQY
j_gene: TRBJ2-4
v_gene: TRBV3-1

CDR3aa: ASSLLTGISGNTIY
j_gene: TRBJ1-3
v_gene: TRBV7-2

CDR3aa: ASSYPRQGELSNQPQH
j_gene: TRBJ1-5
v_gene: TRBV6-5

CDR3aa: ASSFPKGGRSTDTQY
j_gene: TRBJ2-3
v_gene: TRBV28

CDR3aa: ASSLSDSADYEQY
j_gene: TRBJ2-7
v_gene: TRBV11-1

CDR3aa: ASSLAGGPYEQY
j_gene: TRBJ2-7
v_gene: TRBV7-2

CDR3aa: ASSQAIGDSAYGYT
j_gene: TRBJ1-2
v_gene: TRBV4-1

CDR3aa: ASSSSTGATGTEAF
j_gene: TRBJ1-1
v_gene: TRBV5-1

CDR3aa: ASSLTGTGGSNQPQH
j_gene: TRBJ1-5
v_gene: TRBV5-5

CDR3aa: SASWVGYYGYT
j_gene: TRBJ1-2
v_gene: TRBV20-1

CDR3aa: SARVYGGPDTQY
j_gene: TRBJ2-3
v_gene: TRBV20-1

CDR3aa: ASSQGPVLFQY
j_gene: TRBJ2-5
v_gene: TRBV27

CDR3aa: ASSLVSTGPEAF
j_gene: TRBJ1-1
v_gene: TRBV7-9

CDR3aa: ASSLQQGREKLF
j_gene: TRBJ1-4
v_gene: TRBV7-9

CDR3aa: SASGRAPYEQY
j_gene: TRBJ2-7
v_gene: TRBV20-1

CDR3aa: ASRQGGQTNTEAF
j_gene: TRBJ1-1
v_gene: TRBV12-3/TRBV12-4

CDR3aa: ASSLGPGGYKQY
j_gene: TRBJ2-7
v_gene: TRBV5-1

CDR3aa: ASSVDRGRETQY
j_gene: TRBJ2-5
v_gene: TRBV7-9

CDR3aa: ASSWTARNEKLF
j_gene: TRBJ1-4
v_gene: TRBV5-1

CDR3aa: ASSPSGGTVAYEQY
j_gene: TRBJ2-7
v_gene: TRBV19

CDR3aa: ASSLETGNNSPLH
j_gene: TRBJ1-6
v_gene: TRBV5-1

CDR3aa: ASSFIPGATNEKLF
j_gene: TRBJ1-4
v_gene: TRBV7-9

CDR3aa: SLRGPSLGDTQY
j_gene: TRBJ2-3
v_gene: TRBV29-1

CDR3aa: ASSYSVGLPGLAESETQY
j_gene: TRBJ2-5
v_gene: TRBV6-2/TRBV6-3

CDR3aa: ASSFYSPNEKLF
j_gene: TRBJ1-4
v_gene: TRBV12-3/TRBV12-4

CDR3aa: SARRAGTEYGYT
j_gene: TRBJ1-2
v_gene: TRBV20-1

CDR3aa: ASSLAGVPGLNTEAF
j_gene: TRBJ1-1
v_gene: TRBV7-6

CDR3aa: ASSPARLAGGSTSYNEQF
j_gene: TRBJ2-1
v_gene: TRBV14

CDR3aa: ASSGSDSPLH
j_gene: TRBJ1-6
v_gene: TRBV6-2/TRBV6-3

CDR3aa: ASSFLNQPQH
j_gene: TRBJ1-5
v_gene: TRBV12-3/TRBV12-4

CDR3aa: ASSERRGRDNEQF
j_gene: TRBJ2-1
v_gene: TRBV4-3

CDR3aa: ASSPTGRGNQPQH
j_gene: TRBJ1-5
v_gene: TRBV18

CDR3aa: SARDREQY
j_gene: TRBJ2-7
v_gene: TRBV20-1

CDR3aa: ASSLANGELF
j_gene: TRBJ2-2
v_gene: TRBV5-1

CDR3aa: ASSQDARSATDTQY
j_gene: TRBJ2-3
v_gene: TRBV4-3

CDR3aa: SVERTDYYGYT
j_gene: TRBJ1-2
v_gene: TRBV29-1

CDR3aa: ASSEKRGGSNEQF
j_gene: TRBJ2-1
v_gene: TRBV10-2

CDR3aa: ASSFGPSSPNTGELF
j_gene: TRBJ2-2
v_gene: TRBV7-6

CDR3aa: ASSTGSGVNQPQH
j_gene: TRBJ1-5
v_gene: TRBV5-5

CDR3aa: AWSVRWTGNTGELF
j_gene: TRBJ2-2
v_gene: TRBV30

CDR3aa: ASSFSDRGNGYT
j_gene: TRBJ1-2
v_gene: TRBV12-3/TRBV12-4

CDR3aa: ASSKGLSNQPQH
j_gene: TRBJ1-5
v_gene: TRBV12-3/TRBV12-4

CDR3aa: ASSHPVATNEKLF
j_gene: TRBJ1-4
v_gene: TRBV7-9

CDR3aa: ASSQDWQGAYYEQY
j_gene: TRBJ2-7
v_gene: TRBV4-1

CDR3aa: ASSKRQGGPSDTQY
j_gene: TRBJ2-3
v_gene: TRBV12-3/TRBV12-4

CDR3aa: ATTDDGTGINEQF
j_gene: TRBJ2-1
v_gene: TRBV15

CDR3aa: ASSLRLGNTGELF
j_gene: TRBJ2-2
v_gene: TRBV6-2/TRBV6-3

CDR3aa: SVDFSRPDTQY
j_gene: TRBJ2-3
v_gene: TRBV29-1

CDR3aa: ASSRGLAGPYEQY
j_gene: TRBJ2-7
v_gene: TRBV5-1

CDR3aa: ASSQDPWLYNEQF
j_gene: TRBJ2-1
v_gene: TRBV3-1